Below, 13 T cell receptor beta chains from the same sample are listed, as sequenced in a study of cytomegalovirus exposure and HLA in healthy donors. The protocol was immunoSEQ multiplex PCR, while the TCRdb copy is restricted to in-frame clones and leaves out a portion. The sample lists hundreds of thousands of clones; around four fifths were seen once. The sequencing input was PBMCs. All receptors come from a woman between 18 and 29 years old in good health and CMV-seronegative.

The rearrangement joins TRBV5-1 to TRBJ2-7; D call uncertain. Germline CDR1 is SGHRS and CDR2 is YFSETQ. Between the trimmed V and J ends, which lost 1 base and 2 bases, there was a span of 10 bases. This CDR3 has 14 amino acids. The CDR3 protein is CASSLYGPTYEQYF. The DNA of the CDR3 is TGCGCCAGCAGCTTGTATGGCCCGACCTACGAGCAGTACTTC. Drawing the rest from reference TRBV5-1 and TRBJ2-7, the complete variable domain is KAGVTQTPRYLIKTRGQQVTLSCSPISGHRSVSWYQQTPGQGLQFLFEYFSETQRNKGNFPGRFSGRQFSNSRSEMNVSTLELGDSALYLCASSLYGPTYEQYFGPGTRLTVT.

The chain has TRBV30 and TRBJ2-3; D might be TRBD1 or TRBD2, each matching 5 bases. This CDR3 spans 18 amino acids. CDR1 is GTSNPN and CDR2 is SVGIG in the germline V gene (reference sequence). V was shortened by 3 bases and J by 0 bases, with 22 bases between the two germline ends. CDR3 protein: CAWSREGEMISSTDTQYF. The CDR3 bases are TGTGCCTGGAGCCGGGAAGGGGAAATGATATCTAGCACAGATACGCAGTATTTT.

This clone has more than one count but fewer than ten. This sequence joins TRBV6-6 and TRBJ1-5; D is possibly TRBD1 (6 bases). The CDR3 has 15 residues. The germline V and J ends were trimmed by 2 bases and 9 bases, with 17 bases remaining between them. Germline V gives CDR1 MNHNY, CDR2 SVGAGI (reference sequence). This chain's CDR3 is CASSYRGTPKGPQHF. Here the CDR3 DNA reads TGTGCCAGCAGTTACCGAGGGACACCGAAAGGGCCCCAGCATTTT.

The chain couples TRBV9 to TRBJ1-6; D ambiguous. V lost 0 bases and J lost 7, with 11 bases in between. In germline, CDR1 is SGDLS, CDR2 YYNGEE. This CDR3 is 15 amino acids long. The CDR3 loop reads CASSVDHRSNSPLHF. For the CDR3, the DNA is TGTGCCAGCAGCGTAGACCACCGTAGCAATTCACCCCTCCACTTT.

CDR3: CAWRLAGGTDTQYF. CDR3 coding DNA: TGTGCCTGGAGGCTAGCGGGAGGGACAGATACGCAGTATTTT. This chain links TRBV30 with TRBJ2-3; 12 bases match TRBD2. The trim removed 3 bases at V and 3 bases at J, leaving 1 base unmatched. The CDR3 has 14 residues. Germline assignment: CDR1 GTSNPN and CDR2 SVGIG (reference sequence).

The CDR3 DNA follows: TGTGCCAGCAGTGAAGGGGTAGGGTACTATGGCTACACCTTC. It is translated as CASSEGVGYYGYTF. V gene TRBV2 combines with J gene TRBJ1-2; D is unclear. Germline V lookup: CDR1 SNHLY, CDR2 FYNNEI. The CDR3 has 14 amino acids. The V end lost 1 base, the J end lost 3 bases, and 9 bases lay between the germline ends.

The genes are TRBV29-1 and TRBJ1-1; 7 nucleotides align to TRBD1. V shed 7 bases and J 1 base; nucleotides not matched to a gene: 9. The CDR3 sequence is 14 residues long. Germline V gives CDR1 SQVTM, CDR2 ANQGSEA. The CDR3 bases are TGCAGCGCAGAACCAGGACAGGCGAACACTGAAGCTTTCTTT. Amino acids: CSAEPGQANTEAFF. Full variable domain (missing parts from reference TRBV29-1 and TRBJ1-1): SAVISQKPSRDICQRGTSLTIQCQVDSQVTMMFWYRQQPGQSLTLIATANQGSEATYESGFVIDKFPISRPNLTFSTLTVSNMSPEDSSIYLCSAEPGQANTEAFFGQGTRLTVV.

V and J are TRBV7-8 and TRBJ1-6; D is ambiguous. The length of the CDR3 is 17 residues. The V gene's germline CDR1 is SGHVS and CDR2 FQNEAQ. Trimming removed 2 bases at V and 1 base at J, with 12 bases between. CDR3 sequence: CASSLRFGESYNSPLHF. CDR3 nucleotides: TGTGCCAGCAGCTTACGTTTCGGGGAATCCTATAATTCACCCCTCCACTTT.

The chain employs TRBV5-4 and TRBJ2-1; 16 positions match TRBD2. CDR1 is SGHNT, CDR2 YYREEE, per germline (reference sequence). The CDR3 runs 16 residues. Losses at the gene ends were 5 bases for V and 9 bases for J; bases not matched to a gene: 8. The CDR3 sequence: CASRQGLAGGQGEQFF. For the CDR3, the DNA is TGTGCCAGCAGACAGGGACTAGCGGGGGGGCAGGGTGAGCAGTTCTTC.

The chain uses TRBV6-5 and TRBJ2-3; D may correspond to TRBD1 or TRBD2 (5 bases each). In germline, CDR1 is MNHEY, CDR2 SVGAGI. V was trimmed by 2 bases and J by 2 bases, leaving 8 bases between them. CDR3 length equals 14 residues. The CDR3 reads CASSYGDLTDTQYF. CDR3 in DNA: TGTGCCAGCAGTTACGGGGACCTCACAGATACGCAGTATTTT.

The chain carries TRBV27 and TRBJ2-7; 10 bases match TRBD2. V shed 4 bases, J shed 7 bases, and the junction held 7 bases outside the gene matches. The germline CDR1 and CDR2 sequences are MNHEY and SMNVEV (reference sequence). The CDR3 runs to 14 residues. The CDR3 DNA follows: TGTGCCAGCAGTTCTTATAGCGGGAGGAAAGAGCAGTACTTC. Its protein is CASSSYSGRKEQYF.

This chain connects TRBV5-1 to TRBJ1-3; no clear D gene. Germline CDR1 SGHRS, CDR2 YFSETQ. The CDR3 contains 14 residues. Trimming shortened V by 5 bases and J by 1 base, and 10 bases separated the two germline ends. Here the CDR3 reads CASRPDTSGNTIYF. The CDR3 DNA reads as TGCGCCAGCAGGCCTGACACTTCTGGAAACACCATATATTTT.

The chain recombines TRBV4-1 with TRBJ2-1; a possible D gene is TRBD2 (5 bases). Germline-derived CDR1 and CDR2 are MGHRA and YSYEKL. The CDR3 covers 11 residues. V lost 5 bases and J lost 6, with 5 bases in between. This CDR3 reads CASSEGNEQFF. The CDR3 bases are TGCGCCAGCAGCGAGGGCAATGAGCAGTTCTTC.